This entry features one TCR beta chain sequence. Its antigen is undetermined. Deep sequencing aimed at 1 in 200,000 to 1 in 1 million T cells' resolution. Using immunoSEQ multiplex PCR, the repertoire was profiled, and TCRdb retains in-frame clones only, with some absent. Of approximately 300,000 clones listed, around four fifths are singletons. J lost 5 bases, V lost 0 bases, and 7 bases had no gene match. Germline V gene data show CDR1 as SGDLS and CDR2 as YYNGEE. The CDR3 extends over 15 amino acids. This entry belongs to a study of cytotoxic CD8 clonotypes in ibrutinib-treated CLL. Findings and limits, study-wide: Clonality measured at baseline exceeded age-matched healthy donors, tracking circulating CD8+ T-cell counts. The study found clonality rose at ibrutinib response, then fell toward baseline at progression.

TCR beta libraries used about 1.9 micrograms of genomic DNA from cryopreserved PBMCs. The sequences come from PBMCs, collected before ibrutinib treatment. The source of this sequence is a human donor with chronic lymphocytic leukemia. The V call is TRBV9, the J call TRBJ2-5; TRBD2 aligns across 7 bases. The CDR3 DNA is TGTGCCAGCAGCGTAGAGGCGGGAGCTGGTGAGACCCAGTACTTC. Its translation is CASSVEAGAGETQYF.